Shown below are 26 T cell receptor beta chains from a single sample sequenced in a study of blood T cells in healthy people across ages. Together with a sample-barcoded 5' primer, a J-beta primer mix was included in a second PCR lasting about 7 to 12 cycles. TCRdb reprocessed the 5' RACE reads via MiXCR and lists one record per CDR3 protein. This table holds some 1.8 million distinct CDR3 sequences, roughly 43% found once. Sequencing input: blood. Receptors originate from a human donor in good health.

The chain uses TRBV7-9 and TRBJ2-7; D is uncertain. From germline, CDR1 is SEHNR and CDR2 FQNEAQ (reference sequence). The CDR3 spans 11 residues. Between the trimmed V and J ends, which lost 5 bases and 10 bases, there was a span of 12 bases. CDR3 loop: CASSQAGLQYF. In nucleotides, the CDR3 is TGTGCCAGCAGCCAGGCCGGCCTCCAGTACTTC.

This clonotype was recorded many times. The genes are TRBV15 and TRBJ2-7, with D possibly TRBD2 on 5 matching bases. Trimming removed 3 bases at V and 12 bases at J, with 21 bases between. The CDR3 extends over 14 amino acids. Per the germline V gene, CDR1 is LNHNV and CDR2 is YYDKDF (reference sequence). This CDR3 is CATSRELRGSSPYF. The CDR3 nucleotides are TGTGCCACCAGCAGGGAACTACGGGGTTCCTCACCGTACTTC.

This clonotype was seen a handful of times. V gene TRBV11-2 combines with J gene TRBJ1-6; D perhaps matches TRBD1 (6 bases). This CDR3 comprises 15 residues. Trimming pared 1 base from V and 10 bases from J, leaving 14 bases between. Looked up from germline, CDR1 is SGHAT and CDR2 is FQNNGV. This CDR3 reads CASSLAPDGGSPLHF. CDR3 sequence (DNA): TGTGCCAGCAGCTTAGCGCCGGACGGGGGCTCACCCCTCCACTTT.

The J gene is TRBJ2-7, the V gene TRBV6-2 or TRBV6-3; tentatively, D is TRBD1 or TRBD2 (6 bases each). V lost 2 bases and J 0 bases, leaving 14 bases between the germline ends. From germline, CDR1 is MNHEY and CDR2 SVGEGT. CDR3 length: 16 amino acids. The CDR3 reads CASSYLGRGHSYEQYF. In DNA, the CDR3 is TGTGCCAGCAGTTACCTTGGGCGGGGACACTCCTACGAGCAGTACTTC.

Turning to this clonotype: A junction end diverges from the germline sequence, so it may reflect a read error. The V gene is TRBV7-2, the J gene TRBJ2-7; D is possibly TRBD1 or TRBD2 (5 bases each). The CDR3 is 15 residues long. CDR1 is SGHTA, CDR2 FQGNSA, per germline. Written as DNA, the CDR3 is TGTGCCAGCAGTTTAGATGGGGGTAACTCCTACGAGCAGTACTTC. Protein: CASSLDGGNSYEQYF.

This clonotype was recorded a few times. This may stem from a read error, because a much larger clone lies one nucleotide away. This chain links TRBV28 with TRBJ1-2, with D unclear. V gave up 2 bases and J gave up 7 bases, with 8 bases separating them. Germline V gene sequence: CDR1 MDHEN, CDR2 SYDVKM. The CDR3 loop spans 12 amino acids. In nucleotides, the CDR3 is TGTGCCAGCAGTTTACCCGGGGTTGGCTACACCTTC. Protein: CASSLPGVGYTF.

The chain combines TRBV5-2 with TRBJ1-1; the D call of TRBD1 is as the table states it, not checked on the DNA. TRBV5-2 is recorded as a pseudogene. The CDR3 has 13 residues. The CDR3, as DNA: TGTGCCAGCAACAACCAGGGATGGACTGAAGCTTTCTTT. Translating gives CASNNQGWTEAFF.

The rearrangement joins TRBV21-1 to TRBJ1-1; the table's D call of TRBD1 was not tested on the DNA. TRBV21-1 constitutes a pseudogene. The CDR3 has 16 amino acids. CDR3 region: CASRTGQNVMNTEAFF. The CDR3 DNA follows: TGTGCCAGCAGGACGGGGCAGAATGTAATGAACACTGAAGCTTTCTTT.

This chain connects TRBV6-6 to TRBJ2-7; D unclear. CDR1 and CDR2 from the germline V gene are MNHNY and SVGAGI (reference sequence). Trimming took off 0 bases at V and 3 bases at J, with 9 bases between the two ends. The CDR3 has 14 amino acids. The DNA for the CDR3 is TGTGCCAGCAGTTACTCTCACGAAATCTACGAGCAGTACTTC. Translated: CASSYSHEIYEQYF.

The CDR3 bases are TGCGCCAGCAGCTTGGAGGGCCGGAGGAGCGATACGCAGTATTTT. Translated, it gives CASSLEGRRSDTQYF. The chain carries TRBV5-1 and TRBJ2-3; possibly TRBD2 for D (5 bases). This CDR3 comprises 15 residues. Deletions cut 0 bases from V and 6 bases from J, with 14 bases between. Germline V gene lookup returns CDR1 SGHRS and CDR2 YFSETQ. Looking up the rest from reference TRBV5-1 and TRBJ2-3 gives the full variable domain: KAGVTQTPRYLIKTRGQQVTLSCSPISGHRSVSWYQQTPGQGLQFLFEYFSETQRNKGNFPGRFSGRQFSNSRSEMNVSTLELGDSALYLCASSLEGRRSDTQYFGPGTRLTVL.

This clonotype came up once. The rearrangement uses TRBV6-2 or TRBV6-3 and TRBJ1-1; perhaps TRBD1 as D (5 bases). V lost 4 bases and J 4 bases, leaving 13 bases between the germline ends. This CDR3 spans 14 amino acids. The V gene's germline CDR1 is MNHEY and CDR2 SVGEGT. In DNA form, the CDR3 reads TGTGCCAGCAGTTCGGGACCCCTGGGCACTGAAGCTTTCTTT. It encodes CASSSGPLGTEAFF.

This chain links TRBV6-1 with TRBJ2-2; TRBD1 might be the D (5 bases). The CDR3 loop spans 16 amino acids. Trimming stripped 3 bases from V and 1 base from J, with 12 bases between. Germline V lookup: CDR1 MNHNS, CDR2 SASEGT. The CDR3 coding sequence is TGTGCCAGCAGTGACGACATGGGGCTGAACACCGGGGAGCTGTTTTTT. Encoded protein: CASSDDMGLNTGELFF.

The rearrangement joins TRBV7-2 to TRBJ2-3; D is undetermined. This CDR3 region has 14 residues. Germline CDR1 reads SGHTA; CDR2 reads FQGNSA. Trimming removed 1 base from V and 6 bases from J, with 11 bases in between. The CDR3 sequence: CASSLVLGPDTQYF. CDR3 DNA sequence: TGTGCCAGCAGCTTAGTGTTAGGGCCGGATACGCAGTATTTT. The complete variable domain, with remaining parts taken from reference TRBV7-2 and TRBJ2-3, reads GAGVSQSPSNKVTEKGKDVELRCDPISGHTALYWYRQSLGQGLEFLIYFQGNSAPDKSGLPSDRFSAERTGGSVSTLTIQRTQQEDSAVYLCASSLVLGPDTQYFGPGTRLTVL.

A remark on this clonotype: Compared with germline, one end of the junction differs, possibly owing to a read error. The chain employs TRBV5-6 and TRBJ2-3; 8 nucleotides line up with TRBD2. Per the germline V gene, CDR1 is SGHDT and CDR2 is YYEEEE. This CDR3 has 15 amino acids. CDR3 residues: CACSLGSGGSDTQYF. DNA for the CDR3: TGTGCCTGCAGCTTGGGAAGCGGGGGATCAGATACGCAGTATTTT.

V gene TRBV29-1 combines with J gene TRBJ2-2; D unclear. This CDR3 spans 13 amino acids. Trimming pared 4 bases from V and 3 bases from J, leaving 9 bases between. Per the germline V gene, CDR1 is SQVTM and CDR2 is ANQGSEA. CDR3 bases: TGCAGCGTTGGTACCCGGTACACCGGGGAGCTGTTTTTT. Its translation is CSVGTRYTGELFF.

This clonotype was seen a few times. V usage is TRBV20-1 and J usage is TRBJ2-1, with 11 bases matching TRBD2. J was trimmed by 4 bases and V by 0 bases; bases with no gene match: 8. This CDR3 contains 17 residues. Germline CDR1 reads DFQATT; CDR2 reads SNEGSKA (reference sequence). This CDR3 is CSARDQIAGGRYNEQFF. The DNA for the CDR3 is TGCAGTGCTAGAGACCAGATAGCGGGGGGGCGGTACAATGAGCAGTTCTTC.

The V and J genes are TRBV7-2 and TRBJ2-5; D ambiguous. This CDR3 spans 14 amino acids. The germline V gene has CDR1 SGHTA and CDR2 FQGNSA. Trimming shortened V by 3 bases and J by 1 base, and 9 bases separated the two germline ends. CDR3 nucleotide sequence: TGTGCCAGCAGCTTCGGCCCGCGCCAAGAGACCCAGTACTTC. Its protein product is CASSFGPRQETQYF.

Comments on this clonotype: The junction does not match germline at one end; this may be a read error. J is TRBJ2-3 and V is TRBV10-3, with TRBD2 identical over 8 bases. There are 14 residues in the CDR3. Germline V gene sequence: CDR1 ENHRY, CDR2 SYGVKD. The CDR3 here is CAIREAGEGDTLYF. CDR3 in DNA: TGTGCCATCAGGGAAGCGGGGGAGGGCGATACGCTGTATTTT.

The chain recombines TRBV5-5 with TRBJ1-5; D gene ambiguous. This CDR3 comprises 14 residues. The ends were cut back, 8 bases at V and 5 bases at J, with 17 bases in the middle. CDR1 SGHKS and CDR2 YYEKEE come from the germline V gene (reference sequence). CDR3: CARVGRNIDQPQHF. The CDR3 DNA reads TGTGCCAGGGTTGGACGGAATATCGATCAGCCCCAGCATTTT.

This clonotype was recorded a few times. The chain is built from TRBV10-3 and TRBJ2-7; 7 nucleotides line up with TRBD1. The CDR3 consists of 13 residues. Germline values: CDR1 ENHRY, CDR2 SYGVKD. The V and J ends lost 6 bases and 5 bases, in that order; junction bases with no gene match: 7. CDR3 nucleotide sequence: TGTGCCATCAGAAAGACAGGGACCCACGAGCAGTACTTC. Its translation: CAIRKTGTHEQYF.

The chain recombines TRBV2 with TRBJ2-1, with 13 bases that match TRBD2. J lost 7 bases, V lost 7 bases, and 4 bases had no gene match. This CDR3 contains 14 residues. Germline V gene data show CDR1 as SNHLY and CDR2 as FYNNEI. The CDR3 sequence: CASTGLAGENEQFF. DNA of the CDR3: TGTGCCAGCACAGGACTAGCGGGGGAGAATGAGCAGTTCTTC.

This clonotype was counted between two and nine times. This chain uses TRBV30 with TRBJ1-1; TRBD1 matches at 12 bases. This CDR3 spans 13 amino acids. The V segment lost 5 bases and the J segment 4 bases; nucleotides outside the gene matches: 2. From germline, CDR1 is GTSNPN and CDR2 SVGIG (reference sequence). CDR3 DNA sequence: TGTGCCTGGGGGACAGGGGGCCGCACTGAAGCTTTCTTT. Translation gives CAWGTGGRTEAFF. The variable domain in full, with the rest retrieved from reference TRBV30 and TRBJ1-1, is SQTIHQWPATLVQPVGSPLSLECTVEGTSNPNLYWYRQAAGRGLQLLFYSVGIGQISSEVPQNLSASRPQDRQFILSSKKLLLSDSGFYLCAWGTGGRTEAFFGQGTRLTVV.

This clonotype has just a few counts. The rearrangement joins TRBV20-1 to TRBJ2-1; TRBD2 is a possible D gene (7 bases). Germline V CDR1 and CDR2: DFQATT, SNEGSKA (reference sequence). CDR3 length: 12 amino acids. CDR3: CGGGLPPNEQFF. CDR3 sequence (DNA): TGCGGGGGGGGCCTGCCGCCCAATGAGCAGTTCTTC.

This chain joins TRBV12-3 or TRBV12-4 and TRBJ1-2; D remains ambiguous. V shed 3 bases and J shed 4 bases, with 9 bases lying between them. The CDR3 runs 13 residues. Here the CDR3 reads CASSFESAYGYTF. CDR3 bases: TGTGCCAGCAGTTTTGAGTCCGCCTATGGCTACACCTTC.

The chain employs TRBV2 and TRBJ1-6, with TRBD1 as a possible D gene (6 bases). Trimming took off 7 bases at V and 10 bases at J, with 11 bases between the two ends. Germline CDR1 is SNHLY and CDR2 is FYNNEI. The length of the CDR3 is 12 residues. The CDR3 DNA follows: TGTGCCAGCAATACAGGGAGGTCACCCCTCCACTTT. It codes for CASNTGRSPLHF.

This chain uses TRBV12-3 or TRBV12-4 with TRBJ2-3; D is uncertain. Trimming took 7 bases from V and 7 from J, leaving 12 bases between them. This CDR3 comprises 12 residues. Written as DNA, the CDR3 is TGTGCCAGCACCCTATTGCTGAATACGCAGTATTTT. Its protein is CASTLLLNTQYF.